Listed here is a single TCR beta chain. The antigen is undetermined. The CDR3 spans 19 residues. The germline V gene has CDR1 SGHRS and CDR2 YFSETQ. The trim removed 4 bases at V and 1 base at J, leaving 16 bases unmatched. Here immunoSEQ multiplex PCR was the method, and the copy in TCRdb shows in-frame clones only, minus some. The sample includes just over 20,000 clones, nearly 90% of them seen just once. The entry originates in a study of PD-L1 blockade in urothelial cancer. Study summary: Male patients with bladder-origin urothelial cancer numbered about 90% of the roughly 29. Analyzed time points were 3 weeks (second dose) and 6 weeks after therapy began. Study findings and constraints: Blood TCR clonality below the median before treatment was a predictor of better survival.

This sequence joins TRBV5-1 and TRBJ2-1, with 8 bases identical to TRBD2. The TCR originated in a woman in her fifties or sixties with urothelial cancer. Here the sequenced sample was PBMCs, taken around atezolizumab (anti-PD-L1) treatment. This chain's CDR3 is CASSPGLAREARSYNEQFF. As DNA, the CDR3 is TGCGCCAGCAGCCCAGGACTAGCCCGGGAGGCGAGGTCCTACAATGAGCAGTTCTTC. Drawing the rest from reference TRBV5-1 and TRBJ2-1, the complete variable domain is KAGVTQTPRYLIKTRGQQVTLSCSPISGHRSVSWYQQTPGQGLQFLFEYFSETQRNKGNFPGRFSGRQFSNSRSEMNVSTLELGDSALYLCASSPGLAREARSYNEQFFGPGTRLTVL.